These 30 T cell receptor beta chains were sequenced from one sample in a study of shared clonotypes between healthy human individuals (dated by TCRdb to about 2020). Library method: the immunoSEQ multiplex PCR assay. The immuneACCESS repertoire file appears here via TCRdb, limited to in-frame rearrangements. These files lack a portion of the clones; in checked studies, under half of the deficit traces to unresolved V genes, and the cause of the others is not known. The sample includes nearly 1 million clones, with about three quarters observed a single time. The ten largest clones take up around 1.5% of the sample. Sequenced material: memory CD4+ T cells sorted from blood. This specimen's cell subset or site label, per the study, means: CD45RA-negative fraction. These receptors were taken from a young man in good health.

The chain combines TRBV27 with TRBJ2-7; D is unclear. Deletions cut 0 bases from V and 6 bases from J, with 15 bases between. Germline lookup yields CDR1 MNHEY and CDR2 SMNVEV (reference sequence). This CDR3 region has 15 residues. CDR3 bases: TGTGCCAGCAGTTTATCGCAACAGAGATCAAGCGAGCAGTACTTC. Protein product: CASSLSQQRSSEQYF.

The rearrangement links TRBV4-3 to TRBJ2-5, with D unresolved. The CDR3 extends over 13 amino acids. Trimming cost V 4 bases and J 5 bases, with 11 bases left between them. CDR1 and CDR2 (germline): LGHNA, YSLEER. The CDR3 coding sequence is TGCGCCAGCAGCCCTGGCCCCGGGGAGACCCAGTACTTC. Protein sequence: CASSPGPGETQYF.

This chain uses TRBV9 with TRBJ2-1, with 7 nucleotides matching TRBD1. J was trimmed by 2 bases and V by 4 bases; bases with no gene match: 6. The CDR3 covers 15 residues. Germline values: CDR1 SGDLS, CDR2 YYNGEE. The chain's CDR3 is CASSLRQGAYNEQFF. The CDR3 DNA reads TGTGCCAGCAGCTTACGACAGGGTGCCTACAATGAGCAGTTCTTC.

This chain links TRBV7-2 with TRBJ2-1; no definite D call. V was trimmed by 1 base and J by 9 bases, leaving 7 bases between them. Germline CDR1 reads SGHTA; CDR2 reads FQGNSA. The CDR3 covers 12 residues. CDR3 DNA: TGTGCCAGCAGCTTAGTATTGGGTGAGCAGTTCTTC. It codes for CASSLVLGEQFF.

The chain has TRBV6-6 and TRBJ1-2; possibly TRBD1 for D (5 bases). The CDR3 has 15 residues. The V gene lost 6 bases and the J gene lost 0 bases, with 14 bases spanning the gap. The germline CDR1 and CDR2 sequences are MNHNY and SVGAGI (reference sequence). The CDR3, as DNA: TGTGCCAGCAGCAGGGTATCCCAAGCTAACTATGGCTACACCTTC. Its translation: CASSRVSQANYGYTF.

CDR3 in DNA: TGTGCCAGCAGCGTAGTGGGCCCAGGCGGCTACGAGCAGTACTTC. It specifies CASSVVGPGGYEQYF. This chain links TRBV9 with TRBJ2-7; D remains unclear. The V gene lost 0 bases and the J gene lost 3 bases, with 13 bases spanning the gap. The germline V gene encodes CDR1 SGDLS and CDR2 YYNGEE. The length of the CDR3 is 15 residues.

This clone was detected only once. CDR3: CASSEFSMGADTQYF. CDR3 nucleotide sequence: TGTGCCAGCAGTGAATTTTCTATGGGCGCAGATACGCAGTATTTT. The chain carries TRBV2 and TRBJ2-3, with D hard to call. Germline CDR1 reads SNHLY; CDR2 reads FYNNEI. The CDR3 consists of 15 residues. Trimming shortened V by 2 bases and J by 4 bases, and 13 bases separated the two germline ends.

CDR3 sequence reads: CASSESPAGGETQYF. CDR3 bases: TGCGCCAGCAGTGAGTCGCCAGCGGGAGGAGAGACCCAGTACTTC. The chain uses TRBV10-2 and TRBJ2-5, with 9 bases aligning to TRBD2. The germline V gene encodes CDR1 WSHSY and CDR2 SAAADI. V trimming: 0 bases; J trimming: 4 bases; junction bases outside the gene matches: 3. The CDR3 is made up of 15 amino acids.

Only one count was recorded for this clone. The chain employs TRBV11-3 and TRBJ2-1, with D hard to call. There are 15 residues in the CDR3. The V and J ends lost 5 bases and 0 bases respectively, with 11 bases between them. CDR1 SGHNT and CDR2 YENEEA come from the germline V gene. This CDR3 is CASSELAISYNEQFF. The CDR3 DNA reads as TGTGCCAGCAGCGAATTAGCTATCTCCTACAATGAGCAGTTCTTC. Together with reference TRBV11-3 and TRBJ2-1, the CDR3 gives the full variable domain: EAGVVQSPRYKIIEKKQPVAFWCNPISGHNTLYWYLQNLGQGPELLIRYENEEAVDDSQLPKDRFSAERLKGVDSTLKIQPAELGDSAVYLCASSELAISYNEQFFGPGTRLTVL.

V usage is TRBV7-8 and J usage is TRBJ2-7; D gene uncertain. Germline values: CDR1 SGHVS, CDR2 FQNEAQ. This CDR3 is built from 14 residues. The V and J ends lost 1 base and 2 bases respectively, with 9 bases between them. CDR3 sequence: CASSLEEQTYEQYF. The CDR3 DNA reads TGTGCCAGCAGCTTAGAGGAGCAGACCTACGAGCAGTACTTC.

The sample holds many counts of this clone. The chain combines TRBV9 with TRBJ1-2; D unclear. Per the germline V gene, CDR1 is SGDLS and CDR2 is YYNGEE. The V gene lost 0 bases and the J gene lost 2 bases, with 14 bases spanning the gap. The CDR3 is 16 residues long. CDR3 coding DNA: TGTGCCAGCAGCGTAGCTACTGGGAGGCGGAACTATGGCTACACCTTC. This translates into CASSVATGRRNYGYTF.

This chain links TRBV30 with TRBJ1-1; D may be TRBD1 (6 bases). In germline, CDR1 is GTSNPN, CDR2 SVGIG (reference sequence). Deletions cut 5 bases from V and 0 bases from J, with 16 bases between. The CDR3 length is 15 residues. CDR3 bases: TGTGCCTGGGATGGAGGGCAGGGGATGAACACTGAAGCTTTCTTT. This encodes CAWDGGQGMNTEAFF.

The genes are TRBV7-3 and TRBJ2-7; 7 nucleotides line up with TRBD1. Germline lookup yields CDR1 SGHTA and CDR2 FQGTGA. With 3 bases clipped from V and 5 bases from J, the junction kept 4 bases outside the gene matches. CDR3 length equals 13 residues. The CDR3 loop reads CASSLTGYHEQYF. The CDR3 coding sequence is TGTGCCAGCAGCTTGACAGGGTACCACGAGCAGTACTTC.

This chain joins TRBV18 and TRBJ2-2; 7 nucleotides agree with TRBD2. The CDR3 covers 16 residues. Germline lookup yields CDR1 KGHSH and CDR2 LQKENI. The J segment lost 6 bases and the V segment lost 2 bases, leaving 9 bases of the junction unmatched. The CDR3 protein is CASSPDSGGVAGELFF. The CDR3 DNA is TGTGCCAGCTCACCAGACTCGGGGGGAGTTGCCGGGGAGCTGTTTTTT.

V is TRBV11-3 and J is TRBJ1-4; D call uncertain. Between the trimmed V and J ends, which lost 2 bases and 7 bases, there was a span of 11 bases. This CDR3 has 14 residues. Germline lookup yields CDR1 SGHNT and CDR2 YENEEA. The DNA for the CDR3 is TGTGCCAGCAGCTTAAAGGTCCGAAGTGAAAAACTGTTTTTT. The encoded protein is CASSLKVRSEKLFF.

The chain combines TRBV30 with TRBJ2-7; D gene unclear. CDR3 length: 13 amino acids. Germline V gene data show CDR1 as GTSNPN and CDR2 as SVGIG (reference sequence). V lost 5 bases to trimming and J lost 0 bases, with 11 bases between them. The CDR3 loop reads CAWGIAPSYEQYF. CDR3 bases: TGTGCCTGGGGGATAGCACCCTCCTACGAGCAGTACTTC.

The chain couples TRBV11-2 to TRBJ1-4; 8 bases are shared with TRBD1. Germline CDR1 reads SGHAT; CDR2 reads FQNNGV. The CDR3 has 16 amino acids. V shed 1 base, J shed 8 bases, and the junction held 9 bases outside the gene matches. The CDR3 reads CASSLGQGKGGEKLFF. The CDR3 nucleotides are TGTGCCAGCAGCTTAGGACAGGGGAAAGGGGGGGAAAAACTGTTTTTT.

The gene calls are TRBV25-1 and TRBJ2-7; D is possibly TRBD1 or TRBD2 (5 bases each). From germline, CDR1 is MGHDK and CDR2 SYGVNS. Trimming shortened V by 3 bases and J by 3 bases, and 12 bases separated the two germline ends. This CDR3 has 14 amino acids. The CDR3 nucleotides read TGTGCCAGCAGTGAGGACGGGACGAACTACGAGCAGTACTTC. It is translated as CASSEDGTNYEQYF.

As concerns this clone: Other nucleotide sequences from this sample produce the same CDR3. The rearrangement uses TRBV7-9 and TRBJ2-7, with unresolved D. The CDR3 extends over 14 amino acids. The germline V gene encodes CDR1 SEHNR and CDR2 FQNEAQ (reference sequence). V was clipped by 1 base and J by 1 base, with 8 bases between them. As DNA, the CDR3 is TGTGCCAGCAGCTTAGGGCGGTCGTCCTACGAGCAGTACTTC. Its protein is CASSLGRSSYEQYF. The full variable domain, with the rest looked up from reference TRBV7-9 and TRBJ2-7, is DTGVSQNPRHKITKRGQNVTFRCDPISEHNRLYWYRQTLGQGPEFLTYFQNEAQLEKSRLLSDRFSAERPKGSFSTLEIQRTEQGDSAMYLCASSLGRSSYEQYFGPGTRLTVT.

The J gene is TRBJ2-5, the V gene TRBV11-3; D remains ambiguous. CDR1 is SGHNT and CDR2 is YENEEA in the germline V gene. Trimming removed 2 bases at V and 5 bases at J, with 9 bases between. CDR3 length: 13 amino acids. CDR3 loop: CASSLTPSETQYF. DNA for the CDR3: TGTGCCAGCAGCTTAACCCCGTCGGAGACCCAGTACTTC.

This chain joins TRBV19 and TRBJ1-6; no definite D call. The CDR3 loop spans 15 amino acids. Germline-derived CDR1 and CDR2 are LNHDA and SQIVND (reference sequence). The CDR3, as DNA: TGTGCTTCAACCGAGGAGGGAGTCGCCAGGTCACCCCTCCACTTT. Its protein product is CASTEEGVARSPLHF.

This clone appeared once. The gene calls are TRBV7-9 and TRBJ2-7; the D gene is possibly TRBD1 (5 bases). The CDR3 sequence is 14 residues long. Germline V gives CDR1 SEHNR, CDR2 FQNEAQ (reference sequence). Trimming shortened V by 5 bases and J by 4 bases, and 15 bases separated the two germline ends. The CDR3 sequence: CASSRSGLPYEQYF. DNA of the CDR3: TGTGCCAGCAGCCGATCAGGGCTTCCGTACGAGCAGTACTTC.

The chain carries TRBV6-1 and TRBJ2-7, with a possible D match to TRBD1 (5 bases). The germline V gene has CDR1 MNHNS and CDR2 SASEGT. V dropped 0 bases and J dropped 6 bases, with 12 bases sitting between them. CDR3 length: 14 residues. The CDR3 is CASSEAQGIGEQYF. The CDR3 DNA is TGTGCCAGCAGTGAAGCGCAGGGAATAGGCGAGCAGTACTTC.

The CDR3 DNA sequence: TGTGCCAGCAGCTTGAGGGGCGCTGAAAAACTGTTTTTT. This sequence encodes CASSLRGAEKLFF. J is TRBJ1-4 and V is TRBV5-4; TRBD1 might be the D (5 bases). V was clipped by 1 base and J by 7 bases, with 8 bases between them. CDR1 is SGHNT and CDR2 is YYREEE in the germline V gene (reference sequence). The CDR3 runs to 13 residues.

This clone was seen many times. The sample contains more than one DNA sequence encoding this CDR3. J is TRBJ1-5 and V is TRBV7-2; D call uncertain. This CDR3 has 13 residues. The germline gives CDR1 SGHTA, CDR2 FQGNSA. Deletions cut 1 base from V and 5 bases from J, with 6 bases between. In nucleotides, the CDR3 is TGTGCCAGCAGCTTAGATAGGGATCAGCCCCAGCATTTT. Translating gives CASSLDRDQPQHF.

This chain uses TRBV7-2 with TRBJ2-1, with 9 bases lining up with TRBD2. CDR3 length equals 18 residues. Germline CDR1 SGHTA, CDR2 FQGNSA. The V segment lost 2 bases and the J segment 7 bases; nucleotides outside the gene matches: 15. The CDR3 protein is CASSLRIGSGSSGNEQFF. In nucleotides, the CDR3 is TGTGCCAGCAGCTTACGGATTGGTAGCGGGAGCTCTGGGAATGAGCAGTTCTTC.

V is TRBV7-9 and J is TRBJ2-7; TRBD1 matches 9 bases. Germline loops: CDR1 SEHNR, CDR2 FQNEAQ (reference sequence). This CDR3 has 15 amino acids. Trimming cost V 5 bases and J 7 bases; bases outside gene matches: 12. DNA of the CDR3: TGTGCCAGCAGCCAGTCCGGGACAGGGAGGTTGGAGCAGTACTTC. Protein sequence: CASSQSGTGRLEQYF.

The gene calls are TRBV5-6 and TRBJ1-5; D call uncertain. CDR1 and CDR2 from the germline V gene are SGHDT and YYEEEE. CDR3 length: 15 residues. V shed 4 bases and J shed 0 bases, with 11 bases lying between them. The CDR3 sequence: CASSRGPPSNQPQHF. Here the CDR3 DNA reads TGTGCCAGCAGCCGAGGACCCCCTAGCAATCAGCCCCAGCATTTT.

This chain connects TRBV18 to TRBJ1-3; D is uncertain. The CDR3 covers 13 residues. V was clipped by 2 bases and J by 6 bases, with 8 bases between them. CDR1 KGHSH and CDR2 LQKENI come from the germline V gene. In nucleotides, the CDR3 is TGTGCCAGCTCACCAGCCTACGAAAACACCATATATTTT. It translates to CASSPAYENTIYF.

This clone was found a few times. A much larger clone differs from this one at a single base, so this may be a read error. The chain employs TRBV28 and TRBJ2-7; D not certain. The V end was cut by 5 bases, the J end by 0 bases, with 2 bases between. The germline V gene encodes CDR1 MDHEN and CDR2 SYDVKM. The CDR3 length is 11 residues. The CDR3 reads CASSVSYEQYF. The CDR3 DNA reads as TGTGCCAGCAGTGTCTCCTACGAGCAGTACTTC.